This TCR beta chain was retrieved from a study of T cell responses to AZD1222 COVID-19 vaccine. Assay used: immunoSEQ multiplex PCR; TCRdb lists only in-frame clones, some missing. Of 140,000 to 150,000 clones listed, roughly 87% are singletons. The CDR3 sequence is 14 residues long. The V gene end was trimmed by 5 bases and the J gene end by 5 bases; junction bases not matched to a gene: 6. The germline CDR1 and CDR2 sequences are MNHEY and SVGEGT. General study results and limits: Increases in Spike-specific TCR breadth and depth were seen after two AZD1222 doses. Clonal diversity was possibly underestimated; the donors were predominantly white British and more often female. The study reported that nearly half of spike-specific TCRs target unmutated variant regions.

Remarks on this clone: What it binds is unknown.

This clonotype was sampled from an adult who received the AZD1222 COVID-19 vaccine. The chain uses TRBV6-2 or TRBV6-3 and TRBJ1-1; 9 bases are shared with TRBD1. Source: peripheral blood, taken 28 days after the second AZD1222 dose. The CDR3 protein is CASSLWTGDTEAFF. In DNA form, the CDR3 reads TGTGCCAGCAGTCTATGGACAGGGGATACTGAAGCTTTCTTT.